This T cell receptor (beta chain) was captured by sequencing in a study of cytomegalovirus exposure and HLA in healthy donors. Broader study findings: Later analysis identified a missense DCLRE1C variant that was linked to TCR beta V- and J-gene trimming.

In the case of this clone: What it binds is not known.

CDR1 is MDHEN, CDR2 SYDVKM, per germline. The CDR3 is 14 amino acids. Trimming removed 6 bases from V and 4 bases from J; junction bases left unmatched: 4. PCR amplification relied on 60 Vbeta primers (plus 13 Jbeta primers). Assay: immunoSEQ multiplex PCR; the TCRdb copy retains only in-frame clones and omits some. The sample is made up of about 120,000 clones, and the top ten hold about 1.5% of it. The TCR originated in a woman aged 40 to 50 in good health and CMV-seropositive. The genes are TRBV28 and TRBJ2-7; 12 bases are shared with TRBD2. The sequenced sample was PBMCs. The CDR3 loop reads CASSGLAGWYEQYF. The CDR3 nucleotides read TGTGCCAGCAGCGGACTAGCGGGATGGTACGAGCAGTACTTC. The full variable domain, with the rest looked up from reference TRBV28 and TRBJ2-7, is DVKVTQSSRYLVKRTGEKVFLECVQDMDHENMFWYRQDPGLGLRLIYFSYDVKMKEKGDIPEGYSVSREKKERFSLILESASTNQTSMYLCASSGLAGWYEQYFGPGTRLTVT.